The subject of this entry is one T cell receptor beta chain. This sample was included in a study of blood T cell repertoires in COVID-19. As for the study in general: Whether acute or convalescent, the COVID-19 samples came from the United States, Italy and Spain.

Germline values: CDR1 SGHTA, CDR2 FQGNSA. Trimming removed 4 bases from V and 1 base from J, with 10 bases in between. The CDR3 consists of 14 residues. How the authors handled the data: Amplifying reference gene primers gave estimates of nucleated cell counts. Only in-frame clones appear in the TCRdb table, and some are missing; sequencing was by immunoSEQ multiplex PCR. The V and J calls and the clone size are those of that table, but D and trimming were determined from the DNA. Found here are 140,000 or so clones, nearly 90% of them singletons; the top ten hold roughly 1.9%. Material for sequencing was peripheral blood. This clonotype was obtained from an older man with acute or convalescent COVID-19. V gene TRBV7-2 combines with J gene TRBJ1-1; tentatively, D is TRBD1 (5 bases). The CDR3 spells CASSWGQPNTEAFF. The CDR3 DNA follows: TGTGCCAGCAGCTGGGGCCAGCCGAACACTGAAGCTTTCTTT.